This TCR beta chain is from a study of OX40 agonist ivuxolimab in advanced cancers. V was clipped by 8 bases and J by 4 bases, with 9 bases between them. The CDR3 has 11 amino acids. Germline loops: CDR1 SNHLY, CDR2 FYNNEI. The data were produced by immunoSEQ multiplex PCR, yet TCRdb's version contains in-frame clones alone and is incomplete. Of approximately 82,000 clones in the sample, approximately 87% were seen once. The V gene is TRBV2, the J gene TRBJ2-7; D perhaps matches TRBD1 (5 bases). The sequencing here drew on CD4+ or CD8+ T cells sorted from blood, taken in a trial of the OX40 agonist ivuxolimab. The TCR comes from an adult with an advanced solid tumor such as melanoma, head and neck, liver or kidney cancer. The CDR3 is CASDRAYEQYF. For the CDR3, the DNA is TGTGCCAGCGACAGAGCTTACGAGCAGTACTTC.